Shown below are 9 T cell receptor beta chains from a single sample sequenced in a study of blood T cell repertoires in COVID-19. The table came from immunoSEQ multiplex PCR; TCRdb's copy has only in-frame clones and leaves some out. The table records approximately 70,000 clones, around nine tenths of them present only once. The specimen sequenced was peripheral blood. The receptors here all came from a human donor in a cohort sampled during active COVID-19.

The rearrangement joins TRBV7-2 to TRBJ2-3, with TRBD2 matching 8 bases. CDR3 length: 15 amino acids. Germline V gives CDR1 SGHTA, CDR2 FQGNSA. The ends lost 3 bases at V and 4 bases at J; junction bases unmatched: 6. The CDR3, as DNA: TGTGCCAGCAGCTTTCTCGGGGGGGCTTCAGATACGCAGTATTTT. Translated: CASSFLGGASDTQYF.

V gene TRBV3-1 (or the pseudogene TRBV3-2) combines with J gene TRBJ1-2, with 9 nucleotides matching TRBD1. CDR1 and CDR2 from the germline V gene are LGHDT and YNNKEL (reference sequence). The trim removed 4 bases at V and 0 bases at J, leaving 6 bases unmatched. This CDR3 has 16 amino acids. This CDR3 is CASSPRDRASNYGYTF. CDR3 DNA sequence: TGTGCCAGCAGCCCCCGGGACAGGGCTTCTAACTATGGCTACACCTTC.

CDR3 amino acids: CSASRVSGSNTGELFF. DNA for the CDR3: TGCAGTGCTAGTAGGGTTAGCGGATCGAACACCGGGGAGCTGTTTTTT. This chain uses TRBV20-1 with TRBJ2-2, with a tentative D call TRBD2 (6 bases). The CDR3 runs 16 residues. Between the trimmed V and J ends, which lost 3 bases and 0 bases, there was a span of 14 bases. In germline, CDR1 is DFQATT, CDR2 SNEGSKA (reference sequence).

CDR3 nucleotides: TGTGCCAGCAGCTTCTCCGGGTTGAGCACAGATACGCAGTATTTT. It yields the protein CASSFSGLSTDTQYF. This rearrangement joins TRBV7-7 to TRBJ2-3, with D unclear. Germline CDR1 reads SSHAT; CDR2 reads FNYEAQ (reference sequence). There are 15 residues in the CDR3. V was clipped by 3 bases and J by 0 bases, with 10 bases between them. The whole variable domain, remainder taken from reference TRBV7-7 and TRBJ2-3, is GAGVSQSPRYKVTKRGQDVTLRCDPISSHATLYWYQQALGQGPEFLTYFNYEAQPDKSGLPSDRFSAERPEGSISTLTIQRTEQRDSAMYRCASSFSGLSTDTQYFGPGTRLTVL.

The chain is built from TRBV9 and TRBJ1-1; a possible D gene is TRBD1 (5 bases). The CDR3 contains 15 residues. Trimming took off 3 bases at V and 1 base at J, with 13 bases between the two ends. The germline CDR1 and CDR2 sequences are SGDLS and YYNGEE. CDR3 loop: CASSGGGAENTEAFF. As DNA, the CDR3 is TGTGCCAGCAGCGGGGGAGGGGCAGAGAACACTGAAGCTTTCTTT.

The CDR3 coding sequence is TGTGCCAGCAGCCAAGATGGAGGGTCTGACACTGAAGCTTTCTTT. The encoded protein is CASSQDGGSDTEAFF. V and J are TRBV4-2 and TRBJ1-1; no firm D call. CDR1 and CDR2 from the germline V gene are LGHNA and YNFKEQ. V dropped 0 bases and J dropped 3 bases, with 11 bases sitting between them. The length of the CDR3 is 15 residues.

The chain links TRBV10-1 to TRBJ2-1; 12 bases are a match to TRBD2. In germline, CDR1 is WNHNN, CDR2 SYGVQD (reference sequence). Unmatched junction bases numbered 12, after V lost 7 bases and J lost 8 bases. The CDR3 sequence is 16 residues long. The CDR3 loop reads CASNLRTSGNCYEQFF. For the CDR3, the DNA is TGCGCCAGCAACCTACGGACTAGCGGGAATTGTTATGAGCAGTTCTTC.

CDR3 in DNA: TGTGCCAGCAGTGACGGATTAACAGGGGGTAACTATGGCTACACCTTC. Amino acid sequence: CASSDGLTGGNYGYTF. The chain employs TRBV28 and TRBJ1-2; 8 bases are shared with TRBD1. Germline trimming cut 5 bases from V and 1 base from J; bases unmatched to any gene: 9. CDR1 and CDR2 (germline): MDHEN, SYDVKM. There are 16 residues in the CDR3.

The chain carries TRBV5-1 and TRBJ2-3, with TRBD2 matching 8 bases. Germline V gene data show CDR1 as SGHRS and CDR2 as YFSETQ. The V and J ends lost 5 bases and 3 bases, in that order; junction bases with no gene match: 5. The CDR3 is made up of 14 amino acids. The CDR3 nucleotides are TGCGCCAGCAGGCGAGCGGGGGAGACAGATACGCAGTATTTT. Its translation: CASRRAGETDTQYF.